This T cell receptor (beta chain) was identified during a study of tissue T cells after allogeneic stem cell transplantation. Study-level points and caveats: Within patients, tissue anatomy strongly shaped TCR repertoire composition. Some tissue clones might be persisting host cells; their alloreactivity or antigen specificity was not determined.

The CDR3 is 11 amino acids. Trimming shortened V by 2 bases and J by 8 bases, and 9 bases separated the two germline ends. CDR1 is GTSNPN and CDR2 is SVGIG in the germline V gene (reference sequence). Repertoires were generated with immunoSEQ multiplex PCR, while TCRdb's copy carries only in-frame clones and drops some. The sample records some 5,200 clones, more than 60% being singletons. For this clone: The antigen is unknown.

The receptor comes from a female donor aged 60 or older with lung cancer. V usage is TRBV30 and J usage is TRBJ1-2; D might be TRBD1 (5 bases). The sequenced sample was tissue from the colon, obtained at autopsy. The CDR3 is CAWSPGGGYTF. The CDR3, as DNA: TGTGCCTGGAGTCCCGGGGGGGGCTACACCTTC.